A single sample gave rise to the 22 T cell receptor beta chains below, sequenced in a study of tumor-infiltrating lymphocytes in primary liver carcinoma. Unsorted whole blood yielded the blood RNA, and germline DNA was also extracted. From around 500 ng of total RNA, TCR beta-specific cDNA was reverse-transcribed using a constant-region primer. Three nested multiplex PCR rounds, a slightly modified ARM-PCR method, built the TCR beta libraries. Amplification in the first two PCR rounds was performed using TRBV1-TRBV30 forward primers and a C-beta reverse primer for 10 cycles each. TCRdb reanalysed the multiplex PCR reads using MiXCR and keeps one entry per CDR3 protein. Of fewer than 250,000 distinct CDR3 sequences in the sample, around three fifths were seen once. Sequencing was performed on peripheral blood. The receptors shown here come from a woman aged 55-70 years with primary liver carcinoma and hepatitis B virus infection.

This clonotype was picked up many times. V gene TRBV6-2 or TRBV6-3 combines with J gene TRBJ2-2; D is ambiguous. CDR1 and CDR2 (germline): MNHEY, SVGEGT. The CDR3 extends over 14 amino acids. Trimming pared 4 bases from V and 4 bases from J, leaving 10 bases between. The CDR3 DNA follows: TGTGCCAGCAGTTTTAGCCCCAGCACCGGGGAGCTGTTTTTT. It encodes CASSFSPSTGELFF.

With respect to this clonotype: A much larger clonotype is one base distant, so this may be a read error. The CDR3 region has the DNA TGCAGCGTTGAAGTGGGCGCCTACGAGCAGCACTTC. It translates to CSVEVGAYEQHF. The V gene is TRBV29-1, the J gene TRBJ2-7; D remains unclear. Germline CDR1 is SQVTM and CDR2 is ANQGSEA. This CDR3 has 12 amino acids.

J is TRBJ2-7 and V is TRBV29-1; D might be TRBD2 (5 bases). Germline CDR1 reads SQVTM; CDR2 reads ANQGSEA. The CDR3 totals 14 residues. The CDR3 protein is CTVVGIARTYEQYF. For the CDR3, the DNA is TGCACCGTGGTTGGGATAGCGAGAACCTACGAGCAGTACTTC.

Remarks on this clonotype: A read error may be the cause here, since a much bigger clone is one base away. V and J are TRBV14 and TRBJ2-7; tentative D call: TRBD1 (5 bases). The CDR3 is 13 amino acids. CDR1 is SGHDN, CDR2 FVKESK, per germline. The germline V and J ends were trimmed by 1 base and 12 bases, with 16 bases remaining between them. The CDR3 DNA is TGTGCCAGCAGCCAAGGCCAGGGAAGGATGCTGTACTTC. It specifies CASSQGQGRMLYF.

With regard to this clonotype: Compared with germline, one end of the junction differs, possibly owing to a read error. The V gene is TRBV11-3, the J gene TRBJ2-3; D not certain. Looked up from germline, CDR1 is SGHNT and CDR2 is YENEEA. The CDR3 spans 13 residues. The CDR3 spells CTSSFGFIDTQYF. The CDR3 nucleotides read TGTACCAGCAGCTTCGGGTTCATAGATACGCAGTATTTT. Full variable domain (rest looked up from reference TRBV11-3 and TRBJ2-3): EAGVVQSPRYKIIEKKQPVAFWCNPISGHNTLYWYLQNLGQGPELLIRYENEEAVDDSQLPKDRFSAERLKGVDSTLKIQPAELGDSAVYLCTSSFGFIDTQYFGPGTRLTVL.

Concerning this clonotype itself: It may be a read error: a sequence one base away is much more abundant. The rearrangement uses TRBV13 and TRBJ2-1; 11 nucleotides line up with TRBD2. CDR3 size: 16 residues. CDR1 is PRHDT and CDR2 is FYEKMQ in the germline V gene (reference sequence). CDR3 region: CAGSPSGRSSYNEQFF. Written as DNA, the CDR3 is TGTGCCGGCAGCCCTAGCGGGAGGTCGTCCTACAATGAGCAGTTCTTC.

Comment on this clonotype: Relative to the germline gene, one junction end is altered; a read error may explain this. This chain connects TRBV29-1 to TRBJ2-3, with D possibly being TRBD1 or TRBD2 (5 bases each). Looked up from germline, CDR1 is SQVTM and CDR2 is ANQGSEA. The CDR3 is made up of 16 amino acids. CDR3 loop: CSVDSAGAPRGDTQYF. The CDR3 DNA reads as TGCAGCGTTGATTCGGCCGGGGCCCCGAGAGGGGATACTCAGTATTTT.

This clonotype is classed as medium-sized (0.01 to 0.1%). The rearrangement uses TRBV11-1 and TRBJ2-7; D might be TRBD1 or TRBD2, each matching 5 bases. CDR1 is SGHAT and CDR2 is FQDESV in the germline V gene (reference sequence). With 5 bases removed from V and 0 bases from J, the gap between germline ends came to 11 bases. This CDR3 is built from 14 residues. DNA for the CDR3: TGTGCCAGCAGCCTTTGGGGGACCTCCTACGAGCAGTACTTC. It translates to CASSLWGTSYEQYF.

CDR3 sequence (DNA): TGTGCCAGCAGTTACCCGGACAGGAGGGACGAGCAGTACTTC. Translated: CASSYPDRRDEQYF. The rearrangement links TRBV6-5 to TRBJ2-7; possible D gene TRBD1, 7 bases. In germline, CDR1 is MNHEY, CDR2 SVGAGI. The CDR3 has 14 amino acids. Trimming removed 2 bases at V and 5 bases at J, with 13 bases between.

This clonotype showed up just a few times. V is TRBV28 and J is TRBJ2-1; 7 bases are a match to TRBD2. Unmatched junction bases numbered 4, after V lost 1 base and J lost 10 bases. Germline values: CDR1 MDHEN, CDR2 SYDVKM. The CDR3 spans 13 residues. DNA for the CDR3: TGTGCCAGCAGTTTATCTAGCGGATTGGAGCAGTTCTTC. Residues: CASSLSSGLEQFF.

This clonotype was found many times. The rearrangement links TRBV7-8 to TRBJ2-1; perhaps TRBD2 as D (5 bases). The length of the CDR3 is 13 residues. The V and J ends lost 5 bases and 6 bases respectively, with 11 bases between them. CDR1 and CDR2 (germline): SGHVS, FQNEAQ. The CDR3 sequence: CASSPTRANEQFF. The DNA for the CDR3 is TGTGCCAGCAGCCCAACGCGGGCCAATGAGCAGTTCTTC.

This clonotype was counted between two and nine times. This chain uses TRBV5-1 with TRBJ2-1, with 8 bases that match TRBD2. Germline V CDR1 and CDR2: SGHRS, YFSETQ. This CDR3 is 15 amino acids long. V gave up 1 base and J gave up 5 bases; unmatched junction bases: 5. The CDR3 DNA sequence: TGCGCCAGCAGCTTGATAGCGGGGAGCCACAATGAGCAGTTCTTC. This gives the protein CASSLIAGSHNEQFF.

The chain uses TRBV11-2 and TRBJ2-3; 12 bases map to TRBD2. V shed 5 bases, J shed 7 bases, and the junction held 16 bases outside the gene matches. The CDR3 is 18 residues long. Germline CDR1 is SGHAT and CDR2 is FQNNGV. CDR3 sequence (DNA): TGTGCCAGCAGCCCCAGCCTAGCGGGAGGGCCTAGCATATATACGCAGTATTTT. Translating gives CASSPSLAGGPSIYTQYF.

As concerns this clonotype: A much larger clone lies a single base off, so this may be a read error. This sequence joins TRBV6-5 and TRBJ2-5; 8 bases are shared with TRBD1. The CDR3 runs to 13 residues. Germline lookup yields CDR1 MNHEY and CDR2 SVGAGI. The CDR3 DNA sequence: TGTGCCAGCAGCCGCAGGGGGCCAGAGACCCAGTGCTTC. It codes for CASSRRGPETQCF.

CDR3 coding DNA: TGTGCCAGCAGCTCTAGGAGGGCGGGGGCATGGAAAGAGACCCAGTACTTC. Its protein product is CASSSRRAGAWKETQYF. The chain recombines TRBV11-2 with TRBJ2-5, with D perhaps TRBD2 (7 bases). Trimming stripped 4 bases from V and 3 bases from J, with 21 bases between. This CDR3 has 17 amino acids. CDR1 and CDR2 (germline): SGHAT, FQNNGV.

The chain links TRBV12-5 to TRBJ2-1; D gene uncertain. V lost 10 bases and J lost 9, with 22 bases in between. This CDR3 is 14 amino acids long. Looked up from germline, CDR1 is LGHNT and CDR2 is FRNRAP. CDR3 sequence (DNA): TGTGCTAATGGCAGTGGCTCCCAGGCGGTTGAGCAGTTCTTC. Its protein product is CANGSGSQAVEQFF. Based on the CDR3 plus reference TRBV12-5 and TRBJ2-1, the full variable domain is DARVTQTPRHKVTEMGQEVTMRCQPILGHNTVFWYRQTMMQGLELLAYFRNRAPLDDSGMPKDRFSAEMPDATLATLKIQPSEPRDSAVYFCANGSGSQAVEQFFGPGTRLTVL.

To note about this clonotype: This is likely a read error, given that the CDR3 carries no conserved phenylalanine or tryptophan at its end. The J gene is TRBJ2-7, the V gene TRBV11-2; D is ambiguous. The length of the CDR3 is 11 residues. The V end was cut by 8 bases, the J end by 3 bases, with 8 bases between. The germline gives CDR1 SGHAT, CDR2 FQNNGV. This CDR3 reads CASGLHYEQYL. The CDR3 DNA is TGTGCCAGCGGCCTCCACTACGAGCAGTACTTA.

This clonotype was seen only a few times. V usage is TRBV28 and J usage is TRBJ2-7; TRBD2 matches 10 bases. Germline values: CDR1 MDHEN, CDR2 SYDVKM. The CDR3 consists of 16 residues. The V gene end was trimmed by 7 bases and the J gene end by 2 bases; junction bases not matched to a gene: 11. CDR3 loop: CASMNSGTSATYEQYF. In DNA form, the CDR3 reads TGTGCCAGCATGAACTCCGGGACTAGCGCAACCTACGAGCAGTACTTC.

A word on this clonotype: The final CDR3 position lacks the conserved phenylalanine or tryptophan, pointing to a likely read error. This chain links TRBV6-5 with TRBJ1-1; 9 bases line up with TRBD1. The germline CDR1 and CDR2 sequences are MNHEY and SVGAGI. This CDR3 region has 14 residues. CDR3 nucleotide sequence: TGTGTCAGCAGTCAGGGACAGGGAAACACTGAAGCTTTCTTA. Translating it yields CVSSQGQGNTEAFL.

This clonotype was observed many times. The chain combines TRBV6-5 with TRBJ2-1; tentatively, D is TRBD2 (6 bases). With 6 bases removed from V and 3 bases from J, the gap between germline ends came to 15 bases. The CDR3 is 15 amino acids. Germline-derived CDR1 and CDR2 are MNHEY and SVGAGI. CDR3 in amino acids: CASSRGGESYNEQFF. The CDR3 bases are TGTGCCAGCAGCCGTGGAGGGGAGAGCTACAATGAGCAGTTCTTC.

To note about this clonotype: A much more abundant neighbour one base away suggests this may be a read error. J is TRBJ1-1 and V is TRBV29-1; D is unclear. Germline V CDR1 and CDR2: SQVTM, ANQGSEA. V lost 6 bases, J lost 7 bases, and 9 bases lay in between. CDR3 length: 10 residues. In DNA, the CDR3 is TGCAGCGTGTATTACATTGAAGCTTTCTTT. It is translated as CSVYYIEAFF.

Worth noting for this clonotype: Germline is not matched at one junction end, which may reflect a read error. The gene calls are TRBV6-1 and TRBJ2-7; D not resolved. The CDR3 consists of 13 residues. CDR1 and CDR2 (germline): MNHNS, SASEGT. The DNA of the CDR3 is TGTGCCAGCAGTGAAGTTGGGCTCGGCGAGCGGTACTTC. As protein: CASSEVGLGERYF.